This T cell receptor (beta chain) was identified in a study of CD8 T cells in ankylosing spondylitis (dated by TCRdb to 2015 to 2018). About the investigation overall: To find TCR variants linked to disease, the study profiled T cell receptor beta repertoires in ankylosing spondylitis patients and healthy donors. Peripheral blood was sampled, and synovial fluid was also collected from ankylosing spondylitis patients. In total, the full study cohort was made up of 108 healthy donors and about two dozen ankylosing spondylitis patients. Study-wide findings and limitations: Blood from ankylosing spondylitis patients appeared to be characterized by a TCR beta motif made up of several highly homologous amino acid variants. The disease-linked clones showed a CD8+ phenotype and occurred at relatively low frequencies in peripheral blood. Some motif variants were previously reported in synovial fluid and blood of reactive arthritis patients, suggesting common disease-initiation mechanisms. The disease-linked clones were reported as significantly enriched in matched synovial fluid samples from ankylosing spondylitis patients.

At least ten counts were recorded for this clonotype. Its antigen remains unidentified. Qualities for individual bases were not recorded, and no much larger clone is one base off. For sequencing, an Illumina HiSeq 2500 was employed. Quantitative 5'-RACE with molecular barcodes was used to prepare TCR beta libraries. The source study handled its data this way. Disease-linked TCR variants were identified with a new computational method built on a probabilistic model of VDJ rearrangement. The raw public data were reprocessed by TCRdb itself: fastp quality trimming at Q25, MiXCR clonotype calling, in-frame beta chains only. Here each entry gathers all rows of one CDR3 protein and keeps the most common genes and DNA. The V and J calls were determined by TCRdb, not by the authors. This sample comprises approximately 150,000 distinct CDR3 sequences, around 43% of them detected only once. The ten top clones hold roughly 15% of the sample.

Synovial fluid samples were paired with blood samples taken from the same ankylosing spondylitis patients. Counted from cysteine to phenylalanine, this CDR3 has 14 amino acids. This entry keeps only the CDR3 DNA: 42 bases, framed from base 1. Per the germline V gene (reference sequence), LNHNV is the CDR1 and YYDKDF is the CDR2. Trimming costs V 5 bases and J 3 bases, and their ends lie 13 bases apart. The TCR sequence derives from a male donor with ankylosing spondylitis. The sequence links TRBV15 to TRBJ2-5; too little of a D gene remains to name it. Sequenced input: synovial fluid, either unsorted or a sorted T cell fraction (not recorded which). The DNA is as follows: TGTGCCACCAGCCGAGTCGGCGAGGAAGAGACCCAGTACTTC. Its amino acids are CATSRVGEEETQYF.